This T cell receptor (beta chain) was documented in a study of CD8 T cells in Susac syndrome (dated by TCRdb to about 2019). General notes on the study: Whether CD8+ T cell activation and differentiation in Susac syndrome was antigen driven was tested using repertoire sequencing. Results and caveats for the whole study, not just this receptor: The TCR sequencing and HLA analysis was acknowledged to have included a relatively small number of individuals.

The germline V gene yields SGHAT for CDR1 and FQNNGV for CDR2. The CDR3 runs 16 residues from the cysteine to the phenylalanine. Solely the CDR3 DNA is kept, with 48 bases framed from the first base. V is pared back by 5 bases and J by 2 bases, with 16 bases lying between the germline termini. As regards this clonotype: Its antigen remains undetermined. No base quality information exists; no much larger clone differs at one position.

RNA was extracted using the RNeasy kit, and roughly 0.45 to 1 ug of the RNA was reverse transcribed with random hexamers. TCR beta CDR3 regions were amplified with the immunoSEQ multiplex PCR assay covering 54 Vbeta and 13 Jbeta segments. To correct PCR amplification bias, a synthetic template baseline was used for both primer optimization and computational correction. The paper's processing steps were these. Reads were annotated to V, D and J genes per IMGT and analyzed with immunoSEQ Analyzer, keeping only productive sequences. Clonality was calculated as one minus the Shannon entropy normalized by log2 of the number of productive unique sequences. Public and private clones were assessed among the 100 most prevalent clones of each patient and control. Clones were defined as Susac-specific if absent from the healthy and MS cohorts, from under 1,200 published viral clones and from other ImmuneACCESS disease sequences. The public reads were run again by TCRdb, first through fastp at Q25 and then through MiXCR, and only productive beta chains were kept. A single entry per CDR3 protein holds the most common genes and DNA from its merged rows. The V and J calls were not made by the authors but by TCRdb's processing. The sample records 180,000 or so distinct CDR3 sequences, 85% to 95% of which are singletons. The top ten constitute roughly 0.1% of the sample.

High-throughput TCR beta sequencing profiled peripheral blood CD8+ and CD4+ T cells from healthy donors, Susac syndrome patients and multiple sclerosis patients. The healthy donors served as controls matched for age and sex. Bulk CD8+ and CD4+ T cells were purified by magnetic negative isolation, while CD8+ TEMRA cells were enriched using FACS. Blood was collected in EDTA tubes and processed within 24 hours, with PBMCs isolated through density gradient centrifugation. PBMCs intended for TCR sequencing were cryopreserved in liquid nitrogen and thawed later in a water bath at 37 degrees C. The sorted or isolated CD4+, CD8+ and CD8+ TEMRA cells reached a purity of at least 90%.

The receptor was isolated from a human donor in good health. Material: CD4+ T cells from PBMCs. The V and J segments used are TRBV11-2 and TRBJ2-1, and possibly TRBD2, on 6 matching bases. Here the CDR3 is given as CASSDSGLRPYNEQFF. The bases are TGTGCCAGCAGCGACAGCGGGCTACGCCCCTACAATGAGCAGTTCTTC.